These 24 T cell receptor beta chains were sequenced from one sample in a study of a mutant IDH1 vaccine in newly diagnosed glioma. Assay used: immunoSEQ multiplex PCR; TCRdb lists only in-frame clones, some missing. The sample has tens of thousands of clones, around 90% seen once. Time point meaning: week 11, during vaccination. It was 300 ug of mutant IDH1 20-mer peptide that made up each vaccine dose, given with topical imiquimod. No antigen has been assigned to these receptors. The input for sequencing was PBMCs, taken from a glioma patient whose treatment included an IDH1 peptide vaccine. Receptors were obtained from a man between 18 and 35 years old with glioma.

CDR3 loop: CAWSRGTAGNTIYF. The CDR3 DNA reads as TGTGCCTGGAGTAGAGGGACCGCGGGAAACACCATATATTTT. This chain links TRBV30 with TRBJ1-3; the D gene is possibly TRBD1 (5 bases). The CDR3 extends over 14 amino acids. Trimming cost V 2 bases and J 4 bases, with 12 bases left between them. Germline CDR1 and CDR2: GTSNPN and SVGIG (reference sequence). The variable domain in full, with the rest retrieved from reference TRBV30 and TRBJ1-3, is SQTIHQWPATLVQPVGSPLSLECTVEGTSNPNLYWYRQAAGRGLQLLFYSVGIGQISSEVPQNLSASRPQDRQFILSSKKLLLSDSGFYLCAWSRGTAGNTIYFGEGSWLTVV.

The chain links TRBV30 to TRBJ1-2, with 7 bases aligning to TRBD1. The CDR3 totals 14 residues. Trimming at V came to 2 bases and at J to 4 bases, leaving 7 bases not matched to a gene. CDR1 GTSNPN and CDR2 SVGIG come from the germline V gene (reference sequence). The CDR3 loop reads CAWSPGGLVYGYTF. Here the CDR3 DNA reads TGTGCCTGGAGTCCAGGGGGATTAGTCTATGGCTACACCTTC. The full variable domain, rest sourced from reference TRBV30 and TRBJ1-2, is SQTIHQWPATLVQPVGSPLSLECTVEGTSNPNLYWYRQAAGRGLQLLFYSVGIGQISSEVPQNLSASRPQDRQFILSSKKLLLSDSGFYLCAWSPGGLVYGYTFGSGTRLTVV.

This clone is classed as medium-sized. V usage is TRBV25-1 and J usage is TRBJ2-2; D might be TRBD1 (5 bases). The CDR3 is 15 residues long. Trimming pared 3 bases from V and 3 bases from J, leaving 11 bases between. Germline V gene data show CDR1 as MGHDK and CDR2 as SYGVNS. The CDR3 coding sequence is TGTGCCAGCAGTGACAGGGAACGGGACACCGGGGAGCTGTTTTTT. It yields the protein CASSDRERDTGELFF.

The chain employs TRBV4-2 and TRBJ1-1; no clear D. Germline V CDR1 and CDR2: LGHNA, YNFKEQ. Trimming cost V 0 bases and J 0 bases, with 17 bases left between them. The CDR3 length is 18 residues. DNA of the CDR3: TGTGCCAGCAGCCAAGATGGTCACAATAAGCTAATGAACACTGAAGCTTTCTTT. It yields the protein CASSQDGHNKLMNTEAFF.

The rearrangement links TRBV4-3 to TRBJ2-1, with TRBD1 as a possible D gene (6 bases). V lost 5 bases, J lost 4 bases, and 18 bases lay in between. Germline CDR1 and CDR2: LGHNA and YSLEER. This CDR3 has 16 amino acids. The CDR3 region is CASSYDSGTPYNEQFF. The CDR3 region has the DNA TGCGCCAGCAGCTACGATTCCGGGACACCGTACAATGAGCAGTTCTTC.

The rearrangement uses TRBV7-9 and TRBJ2-7; 13 nucleotides line up with TRBD2. The germline V gene encodes CDR1 SEHNR and CDR2 FQNEAQ (reference sequence). The CDR3 consists of 16 residues. With V trimmed by 4 bases and J by 6 bases, 9 bases remained unmatched. CDR3 nucleotides: TGTGCCAGCAGCTCCAGACTAGCGGGAGGCCGGGGCGAGCAGTACTTC. Its protein product is CASSSRLAGGRGEQYF.

The chain couples TRBV30 to TRBJ2-7; no definite D call. Trimming cost V 0 bases and J 0 bases, with 15 bases left between them. The CDR3 runs to 16 residues. Germline V gene sequence: CDR1 GTSNPN, CDR2 SVGIG (reference sequence). The CDR3 sequence: CAWSVRAVGRSYEQYF. The CDR3 nucleotides read TGTGCCTGGAGTGTACGGGCGGTTGGGCGCTCCTACGAGCAGTACTTC.

There are a few counts of this clone. V gene TRBV6-5 combines with J gene TRBJ2-1; 9 bases are shared with TRBD2. The V and J ends lost 6 bases and 11 bases, in that order; junction bases with no gene match: 2. The CDR3 covers 11 residues. The germline CDR1 and CDR2 sequences are MNHEY and SVGAGI. CDR3 coding DNA: TGTGCCAGCAGGCTAGCGGGAAAGCAGTTCTTC. Translation: CASRLAGKQFF.

The table lists this clone with a count of one. V gene TRBV7-2 combines with J gene TRBJ2-2; D may be TRBD1 (5 bases). V lost 5 bases, J lost 3 bases, and 16 bases lay in between. Looked up from germline, CDR1 is SGHTA and CDR2 is FQGNSA. The CDR3 consists of 16 residues. CDR3 in DNA: TGTGCCAGCAGCCTTAGGGGCGGACGATACACCGGGGAGCTGTTTTTT. Translation gives CASSLRGGRYTGELFF.

This clone is a singleton in its sample. The rearrangement links TRBV4-3 to TRBJ2-2, with unresolved D. Germline values: CDR1 LGHNA, CDR2 YSLEER. This CDR3 contains 17 residues. Trimming took off 1 base at V and 4 bases at J, with 16 bases between the two ends. CDR3 bases: TGCGCCAGCAGCCAAGGGATACTACCGGGTTCCACCGGGGAGCTGTTTTTT. This encodes CASSQGILPGSTGELFF.

The chain joins TRBV4-1 to TRBJ1-2; D gene ambiguous. This CDR3 comprises 14 residues. V was trimmed by 1 base and J by 4 bases, leaving 10 bases between them. The germline V gene has CDR1 MGHRA and CDR2 YSYEKL. The DNA for the CDR3 is TGCGCCAGCAGCCAAGGGGGAGCTCGCTATGGCTACACCTTC. This sequence encodes CASSQGGARYGYTF.

This chain uses TRBV6-6 with TRBJ1-3, with D possibly TRBD1 on 6 matching bases. Trimming removed 8 bases from V and 9 bases from J, with 17 bases in between. Germline lookup yields CDR1 MNHNY and CDR2 SVGAGI (reference sequence). This CDR3 comprises 13 residues. As DNA, the CDR3 is TGTGCCAGCTATCCAGGGGCTACTAGCACCATATATTTT. It codes for CASYPGATSTIYF.

This chain uses TRBV6-5 with TRBJ2-3; 8 bases match TRBD2. Germline trimming cut 7 bases from V and 2 bases from J; bases unmatched to any gene: 8. The CDR3 runs to 15 residues. Germline CDR1 is MNHEY and CDR2 is SVGAGI. This CDR3 reads CASTPSGRPTDTQYF. CDR3 nucleotide sequence: TGTGCCAGCACTCCTAGCGGGCGGCCCACAGATACGCAGTATTTT.

The V and J genes are TRBV5-6 and TRBJ1-2, with a tentative D call TRBD1 (5 bases). V was clipped by 4 bases and J by 6 bases, with 16 bases between them. The germline gives CDR1 SGHDT, CDR2 YYEEEE. The CDR3 is made up of 14 amino acids. The CDR3 DNA reads TGTGCCAGCAGCATTGGAAGGGGTGAGGATGGCTACACCTTC. Its translation is CASSIGRGEDGYTF.

V usage is TRBV30 and J usage is TRBJ2-1, with 9 nucleotides matching TRBD1. Germline V lookup: CDR1 GTSNPN, CDR2 SVGIG (reference sequence). V was clipped by 3 bases and J by 5 bases; unmatched bases: 2. The CDR3 has 13 residues. CDR3 sequence reads: CAWRRTGDNEQFF. CDR3 DNA: TGTGCCTGGAGGAGGACAGGGGACAATGAGCAGTTCTTC. Full variable domain (missing parts from reference TRBV30 and TRBJ2-1): SQTIHQWPATLVQPVGSPLSLECTVEGTSNPNLYWYRQAAGRGLQLLFYSVGIGQISSEVPQNLSASRPQDRQFILSSKKLLLSDSGFYLCAWRRTGDNEQFFGPGTRLTVL.

This clone was picked up one time. The chain couples TRBV5-5 to TRBJ2-1, with 8 bases lining up with TRBD2. V lost 4 bases, J lost 2 bases, and 5 bases stayed unmatched. Per germline, CDR1 SGHKS and CDR2 YYEKEE (reference sequence). CDR3 length equals 15 residues. This CDR3 is CASSPGGSTYNEQFF. Written as DNA, the CDR3 is TGTGCCAGCAGCCCGGGGGGGAGCACCTACAATGAGCAGTTCTTC.

The chain joins TRBV4-1 to TRBJ2-7; D is possibly TRBD1 or TRBD2 (5 bases each). Germline lookup yields CDR1 MGHRA and CDR2 YSYEKL. Trimming pared 2 bases from V and 4 bases from J, leaving 24 bases between. The CDR3 is made up of 18 amino acids. The CDR3 DNA follows: TGCGCCAGCAGCCAATCTCCCCTCCTCCGGGACGTGCTATACGAGCAGTACTTC. Translated, it gives CASSQSPLLRDVLYEQYF.

The V call is TRBV6-1, the J call TRBJ1-6; D is ambiguous. Trimming left V 5 bases short and J 9 bases short, with 5 bases between. The V gene's germline CDR1 is MNHNS and CDR2 SASEGT. The CDR3 extends over 11 amino acids. The CDR3 sequence is CASSRSSPLHF. In DNA, the CDR3 is TGTGCCAGCAGTAGGAGTTCACCCCTCCACTTT.

V and J are TRBV30 and TRBJ1-1; TRBD1 aligns across 7 bases. The V gene's germline CDR1 is GTSNPN and CDR2 SVGIG (reference sequence). V shed 0 bases and J 5 bases; nucleotides not matched to a gene: 0. The CDR3 sequence is 12 residues long. The CDR3 coding sequence is TGTGCCTGGAGTGTACAGGGGACTGAAGCTTTCTTT. It encodes CAWSVQGTEAFF. The full variable domain, in which reference TRBV30 and TRBJ1-1 provide the parts outside the CDR3, is SQTIHQWPATLVQPVGSPLSLECTVEGTSNPNLYWYRQAAGRGLQLLFYSVGIGQISSEVPQNLSASRPQDRQFILSSKKLLLSDSGFYLCAWSVQGTEAFFGQGTRLTVV.

The chain has TRBV15 and TRBJ2-7, with D maybe TRBD1 (5 bases). CDR1 is LNHNV, CDR2 YYDKDF, per germline (reference sequence). This CDR3 is built from 15 residues. Between the trimmed V and J ends, which lost 3 bases and 5 bases, there was a span of 17 bases. The CDR3 is CATSSREDSMHEQYF. CDR3 in DNA: TGTGCCACCAGCAGCAGAGAAGACAGCATGCACGAGCAGTACTTC.

In its sample, this clone was seen once. CDR3 residues: CASSRRGQSSGANVLTF. CDR3 coding DNA: TGTGCCAGCAGCCGACGAGGACAGTCCTCTGGGGCCAACGTCCTGACTTTC. This chain connects TRBV18 to TRBJ2-6; possible D gene TRBD1, 6 bases. The V gene lost 8 bases and the J gene lost 0 bases, with 17 bases spanning the gap. Germline V gene lookup returns CDR1 KGHSH and CDR2 LQKENI. The CDR3 length is 17 residues.

V and J are TRBV18 and TRBJ1-5; D unresolved. The CDR3 runs to 15 residues. The germline V and J ends were trimmed by 4 bases and 4 bases, with 14 bases remaining between them. CDR1 is KGHSH and CDR2 is LQKENI in the germline V gene. The CDR3 DNA reads TGTGCCAGCTCACGGACGGGAGGCGGGAATCAGCCCCAGCATTTT. Its protein product is CASSRTGGGNQPQHF.

This chain uses TRBV30 with TRBJ1-6, with D hard to call. V lost 4 bases to trimming and J lost 11 bases, with 21 bases between them. Germline assignment: CDR1 GTSNPN and CDR2 SVGIG (reference sequence). The CDR3 is 15 residues long. In DNA, the CDR3 is TGTGCCTGGAAGCCCGACTCTTCCAGGAGTCCACCCCTCCACTTT. Translation gives CAWKPDSSRSPPLHF.

The CDR3 DNA is TGTGCCAGCAGCCCCACCCCGGGACTAGCCTCCTACGAGCAGTACTTC. Its protein is CASSPTPGLASYEQYF. This rearrangement joins TRBV5-4 to TRBJ2-7, with 9 bases matching TRBD2. V lost 4 bases to trimming and J lost 0 bases; unmatched junction nucleotides: 8. Germline CDR1 SGHNT, CDR2 YYREEE (reference sequence). CDR3 length: 16 residues. The complete variable domain, with remaining parts taken from reference TRBV5-4 and TRBJ2-7, reads ETGVTQSPTHLIKTRGQQVTLRCSSQSGHNTVSWYQQALGQGPQFIFQYYREEENGRGNFPPRFSGLQFPNYSSELNVNALELDDSALYLCASSPTPGLASYEQYFGPGTRLTVT.